Sequencing of this T cell receptor (beta chain) was carried out in a study of blood T cell repertoires in COVID-19 (dated by TCRdb to the early 2020s). With regard to the full study: Samples covering the acute and convalescent phases of COVID-19 were provided by collaborators in the United States, Italy and Spain. Samples were obtained from the ongoing ImmuneRACE study (first 160 participants) and from about 1,300 subjects provided by 6 global collaborators. A freely available public database, intended as a resource for researchers studying the immune response to SARS-CoV-2, is where the repertoires were released. Deeply sampled blood TCRbeta repertoires from subjects exposed to, actively infected with, or recovered from COVID-19 were included in the dataset. HLA class I and class II types, where available, came from metadata supplied by the sample provider rather than from assay-based typing. The prospective study material was composed of cDNA or gDNA derived from T cells, B-cell-depleted T cells, or PBMCs. Sample metadata almost always included a de-identified subject ID, COVID-19 status, age in years and sex.

One collaborating source in Seattle enrolled patients during active infection and followed them longitudinally through the course of disease. Each collaborating institution followed its own protocols to collect whole blood in K2EDTA tubes. For TCRbeta analysis, collaborators shipped samples in one of three forms: frozen whole blood, isolated PBMCs, or DNA extracted from either of those sample types. What the study reported, not specific to this receptor: The quantity of clinical and demographic metadata differed by source and by participant and was supplied without curation.

TCRbeta CDR3 regions were amplified from genomic DNA by means of the immunoSEQ Assay, a bias-controlled multiplex PCR. Per the authors' processing: Nucleated cell counts per sample were estimated from amplification of reference gene primers within the assay. Sequence reads were collapsed and filtered to measure the absolute abundance of every unique TCRbeta CDR3 rearrangement. For each sample, productive Simpson clonality was calculated as the square root of Simpson's diversity index over productive rearrangements. The table was pulled from immuneACCESS by TCRdb, which kept in-frame rearrangements only. Such tables lose some clones; where checked, under half of the loss comes from unresolved V genes, and the rest has no known cause. The V and J calls and clone size come from that table; D and trimming were worked out from the DNA. The sample table lists some 300,000 clones, around 91% of them with a count of one. In total, the top ten clones hold under 1.1% of the sample.

As concerns this clone: The antigen this receptor binds is unknown. Per-base quality was not reported, and no clone a single base away is much larger than it.

CDR1 LGHDT and CDR2 YNNKEL were looked up in the germline V gene (reference sequence). The CDR3 covers 13 residues, taking in both the cysteine and the phenylalanine. Only the CDR3 DNA stays, 39 bases, in frame from base 1. The junction carries 14 bases between V and J, which are trimmed by 4 bases and 13 bases respectively. The receptor was derived from a woman between 35 and 50 years old with COVID-19, enrolled during active disease. The chain couples TRBV3-1 (or the pseudogene TRBV3-2) to TRBJ1-6, with no D gene named confidently. Specimen: peripheral blood. The CDR3 region has the sequence CASSPTRRNPLHF. Here is the DNA: TGTGCCAGCAGCCCAACCCGTAGAAACCCCCTCCACTTT.